What follows are 15 T cell receptor beta chains derived from one specimen sequenced in a study of T cells in Graves' hyperthyroidism and ophthalmopathy. What was amplified from RNA transcripts were TCR beta CDR3 regions. The HTBI primer set was used in a first-round RT-PCR of the TCR CDR3. MiXCR, run by TCRdb on the multiplex PCR reads, gives a single entry per CDR3 protein. The sample lists nearly 600,000 distinct CDR3 sequences, 12% to 15% occurring once. The sequenced sample was blood. The receptor source for this set is a woman between 18 and 30 years old with Graves' ophthalmopathy.

This clonotype showed up many times. The V and J genes are TRBV30 and TRBJ2-3, with D hard to call. This CDR3 contains 11 residues. The ends were cut back, 2 bases at V and 6 bases at J, with 6 bases in the middle. Germline V lookup: CDR1 GTSNPN, CDR2 SVGIG (reference sequence). The CDR3 sequence: CAWSLRDTQYF. The CDR3 DNA is TGTGCCTGGAGTCTCCGGGATACGCAGTATTTT.

The rearrangement uses TRBV14 and TRBJ2-1; D is perhaps TRBD2 (6 bases). The length of the CDR3 is 14 residues. Germline V lookup: CDR1 SGHDN, CDR2 FVKESK. Trimming shortened V by 4 bases and J by 7 bases, and 14 bases separated the two germline ends. Written as DNA, the CDR3 is TGTGCCAGCAGCCCTGGGACTTTCCCTAATGAGCAGTTCTTC. Translating it yields CASSPGTFPNEQFF.

Regarding this clonotype: This likely comes from a read error, as the CDR3 has no conserved phenylalanine or tryptophan at its end. This sequence joins TRBV3-1 and TRBJ2-7; D is possibly TRBD1 or TRBD2 (6 bases each). This CDR3 comprises 18 residues. V was shortened by 0 bases and J by 2 bases, with 20 bases between the two germline ends. CDR1 is LGHDT, CDR2 YNNKEL, per germline (reference sequence). CDR3 residues: CASSQDPHRAGGPYEQYY. In nucleotides, the CDR3 is TGTGCCAGCAGCCAAGACCCTCACAGGGCAGGAGGGCCCTACGAGCAGTACTAC.

This clonotype was found many times. This rearrangement joins TRBV30 to TRBJ2-7; unclear D gene. V was cut by 2 bases and J by 5 bases, with 7 bases left in between. CDR3 length equals 11 residues. CDR1 GTSNPN and CDR2 SVGIG come from the germline V gene (reference sequence). CDR3 protein: CAWSLLDEQYF. The CDR3, as DNA: TGTGCCTGGAGTCTTCTCGACGAGCAGTACTTC.

There are many counts of this clonotype. The chain has TRBV7-9 and TRBJ1-1; 9 bases match TRBD1. CDR1 SEHNR and CDR2 FQNEAQ come from the germline V gene (reference sequence). J was trimmed by 1 base and V by 5 bases; bases with no gene match: 17. The CDR3 loop spans 19 amino acids. This CDR3 reads CASSGTGIYTSSKNTEAFF. CDR3 nucleotide sequence: TGTGCCAGCAGCGGGACAGGGATTTATACAAGCAGTAAGAACACTGAAGCTTTCTTT.

This clonotype was found a few times. This sequence joins TRBV6-2 or TRBV6-3 and TRBJ2-5; D is undetermined. The V end was cut by 0 bases, the J end by 1 base, with 9 bases between. Germline CDR1 and CDR2: MNHEY and SVGEGT. The CDR3 is made up of 15 amino acids. This CDR3 is CASSYSVFTQETQYF. CDR3 nucleotides: TGTGCCAGCAGTTACTCCGTTTTCACCCAAGAGACCCAGTACTTC.

This clonotype showed up just a few times. The chain couples TRBV7-9 to TRBJ2-3, with 9 bases that match TRBD2. The CDR3 covers 15 residues. The J segment lost 9 bases and the V segment lost 2 bases, leaving 9 bases of the junction unmatched. CDR1 is SEHNR and CDR2 is FQNEAQ in the germline V gene (reference sequence). The DNA of the CDR3 is TGTGCCAGCAGCTTAAGACTAGCGGCGCAGAAGACGCAGTATTTT. Its protein is CASSLRLAAQKTQYF.

This clonotype was seen a handful of times. The chain couples TRBV18 to TRBJ2-5, with D possibly called TRBD1 or TRBD2 (5 bases each). The CDR3 runs to 16 residues. Germline assignment: CDR1 KGHSH and CDR2 LQKENI. V lost 3 bases to trimming and J lost 0 bases, with 14 bases between them. CDR3 residues: CASSPGLPGHQETQYF. The CDR3 nucleotides are TGTGCCAGCTCACCCGGTCTACCGGGACACCAAGAGACCCAGTACTTC.

This clonotype was seen ten or more times. The rearrangement joins TRBV12-3 or TRBV12-4 to TRBJ2-3; D is possibly TRBD1 or TRBD2 (5 bases each). The CDR3 has 17 residues. V was pared by 5 bases and J by 4 bases, with 22 bases between. The CDR3 nucleotides read TGTGCCAGCAGTGTGCGCCCGGGACCAACTAGTTCAGATACGCAGTATTTT. Its protein product is CASSVRPGPTSSDTQYF.

This clonotype turned up a few times. The CDR3 region is CASSQDWIQTRISSTDTQYF. The CDR3 DNA reads TGTGCCAGCAGCCAAGATTGGATTCAGACCCGGATTTCTAGCACAGATACGCAGTATTTT. The J gene is TRBJ2-3, the V gene TRBV3-1; D gene uncertain. This CDR3 has 20 residues. Germline-derived CDR1 and CDR2 are LGHDT and YNNKEL (reference sequence). V was trimmed by 0 bases and J by 0 bases, leaving 22 bases between them.

This clonotype was counted ten times or more. The rearrangement joins TRBV10-3 to TRBJ1-3; perhaps TRBD1 as D (5 bases). CDR1 ENHRY and CDR2 SYGVKD come from the germline V gene. Trimming removed 8 bases at V and 6 bases at J, with 14 bases between. The CDR3 covers 13 residues. Written as DNA, the CDR3 is TGTGCCATCGCCCCCAGGGAGATAAACACCATATATTTT. Residues: CAIAPREINTIYF.

This clonotype was seen many times. This sequence joins TRBV6-6 and TRBJ2-7; no firm D call. V dropped 2 bases and J dropped 7 bases, with 9 bases sitting between them. The CDR3 contains 12 residues. The germline V gene encodes CDR1 MNHNY and CDR2 SVGAGI (reference sequence). The CDR3 DNA follows: TGTGCCAGCAGTTACAACGCTCTGGAGCAGTACTTC. As protein: CASSYNALEQYF.

A few counts support this clonotype. The gene calls are TRBV6-1 and TRBJ1-4, with TRBD1 matching over 12 bases. Germline assignment: CDR1 MNHNS and CDR2 SASEGT. The CDR3 contains 14 residues. The V gene end was trimmed by 5 bases and the J gene end by 10 bases; junction bases not matched to a gene: 5. The CDR3 DNA follows: TGTGCCAGCAGTCGGGACAGGGGGCGCGGAAAACTGTTTTTT. Protein product: CASSRDRGRGKLFF.

At least ten counts were recorded for this clonotype. V is TRBV28 and J is TRBJ2-7, with a tentative D call TRBD2 (5 bases). From germline, CDR1 is MDHEN and CDR2 SYDVKM. The length of the CDR3 is 13 residues. The germline V and J ends were trimmed by 8 bases and 2 bases, with 13 bases remaining between them. The CDR3: CASGGRRPYEQYF. The DNA for the CDR3 is TGTGCCAGCGGAGGCAGGAGGCCCTACGAGCAGTACTTC.

The chain employs TRBV29-1 and TRBJ2-2; 11 positions match TRBD1. CDR1 and CDR2 (germline): SQVTM, ANQGSEA. With 7 bases clipped from V and 6 bases from J, the junction kept 7 bases outside the gene matches. The CDR3 runs 14 residues. In DNA form, the CDR3 reads TGCAGCGCTCGGACAGGGGGCGGCGCCGGGGAGCTGTTTTTT. Translated, it gives CSARTGGGAGELFF.